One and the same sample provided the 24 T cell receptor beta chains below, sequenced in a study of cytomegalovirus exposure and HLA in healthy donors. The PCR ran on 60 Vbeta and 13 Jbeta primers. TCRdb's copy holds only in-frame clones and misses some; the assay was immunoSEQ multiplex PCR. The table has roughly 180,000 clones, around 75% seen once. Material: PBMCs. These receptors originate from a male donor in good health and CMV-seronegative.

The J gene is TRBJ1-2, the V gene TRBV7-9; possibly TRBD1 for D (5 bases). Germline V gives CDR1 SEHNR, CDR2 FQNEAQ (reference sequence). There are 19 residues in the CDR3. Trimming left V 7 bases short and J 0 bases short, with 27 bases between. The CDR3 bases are TGTGCCAGCACCCCGCCGACCAGGGTAGGACGTAGAGCTAACTATGGCTACACCTTC. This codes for CASTPPTRVGRRANYGYTF.

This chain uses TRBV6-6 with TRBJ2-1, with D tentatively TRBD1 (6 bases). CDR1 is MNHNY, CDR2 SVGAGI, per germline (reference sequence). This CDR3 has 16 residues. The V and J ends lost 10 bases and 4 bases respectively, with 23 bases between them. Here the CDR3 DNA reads TGTGCCACAGGGGTAGTGGGTAGCGAACTTTACAATGAGCAGTTCTTC. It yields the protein CATGVVGSELYNEQFF.

CDR3 loop: CASSLSYLEDEKLFF. DNA for the CDR3: TGCGCCAGCAGCTTGTCTTACTTAGAGGATGAAAAACTGTTTTTT. The chain carries TRBV5-1 and TRBJ1-4; D unclear. Germline CDR1 and CDR2: SGHRS and YFSETQ. V was shortened by 1 base and J by 6 bases, with 13 bases between the two germline ends. The CDR3 has 15 amino acids.

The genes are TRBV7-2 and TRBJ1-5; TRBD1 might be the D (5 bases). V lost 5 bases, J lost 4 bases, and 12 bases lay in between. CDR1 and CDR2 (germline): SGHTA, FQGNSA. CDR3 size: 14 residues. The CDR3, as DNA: TGTGCCAGCAGCCTCTGGGACTCAAATCAGCCCCAGCATTTT. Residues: CASSLWDSNQPQHF.

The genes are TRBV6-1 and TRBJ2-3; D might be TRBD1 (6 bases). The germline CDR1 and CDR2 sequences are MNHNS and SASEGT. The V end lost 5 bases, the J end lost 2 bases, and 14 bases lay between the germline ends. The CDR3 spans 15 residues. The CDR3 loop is CASSIDRRVTDTQYF. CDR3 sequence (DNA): TGTGCCAGCAGTATAGACAGGAGAGTCACAGATACGCAGTATTTT.

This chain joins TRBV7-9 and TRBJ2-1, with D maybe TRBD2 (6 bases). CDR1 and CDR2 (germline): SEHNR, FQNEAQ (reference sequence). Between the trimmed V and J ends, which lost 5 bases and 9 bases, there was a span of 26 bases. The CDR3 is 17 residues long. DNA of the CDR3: TGTGCCAGCAGCCTACCCCCGGGACTTCGAGGTTCCACTGAGCAGTTCTTC. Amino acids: CASSLPPGLRGSTEQFF.

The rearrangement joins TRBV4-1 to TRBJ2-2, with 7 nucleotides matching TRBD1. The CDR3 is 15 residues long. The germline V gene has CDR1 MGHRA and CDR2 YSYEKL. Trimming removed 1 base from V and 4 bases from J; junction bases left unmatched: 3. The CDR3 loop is CASSQVDRVTGELFF. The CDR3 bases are TGCGCCAGCAGCCAAGTTGACAGGGTCACCGGGGAGCTGTTTTTT.

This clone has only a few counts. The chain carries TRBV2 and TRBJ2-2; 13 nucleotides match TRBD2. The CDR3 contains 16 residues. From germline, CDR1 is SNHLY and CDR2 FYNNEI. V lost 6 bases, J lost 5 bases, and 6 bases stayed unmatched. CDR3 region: CASRRTSGGETGELFF. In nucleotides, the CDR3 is TGTGCCAGCAGGCGGACTAGCGGGGGAGAGACCGGGGAGCTGTTTTTT.

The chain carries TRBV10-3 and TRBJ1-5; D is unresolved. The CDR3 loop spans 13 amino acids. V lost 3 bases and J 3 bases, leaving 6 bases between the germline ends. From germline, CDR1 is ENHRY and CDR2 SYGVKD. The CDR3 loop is CAISEILNQPQHF. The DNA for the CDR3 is TGTGCCATCAGTGAAATCCTCAATCAGCCCCAGCATTTT.

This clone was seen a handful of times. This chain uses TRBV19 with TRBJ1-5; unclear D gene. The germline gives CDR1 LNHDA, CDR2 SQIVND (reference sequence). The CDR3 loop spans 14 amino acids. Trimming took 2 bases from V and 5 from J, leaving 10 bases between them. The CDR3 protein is CASSIIRLDQPQHF. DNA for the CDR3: TGTGCCAGTAGTATAATCCGGTTAGATCAGCCCCAGCATTTT.

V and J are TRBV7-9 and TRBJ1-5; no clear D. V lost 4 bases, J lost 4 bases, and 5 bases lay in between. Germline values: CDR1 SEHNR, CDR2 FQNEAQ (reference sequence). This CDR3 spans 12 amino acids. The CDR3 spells CASSYLNQPQHF. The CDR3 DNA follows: TGTGCCAGCAGCTATCTAAATCAGCCCCAGCATTTT.

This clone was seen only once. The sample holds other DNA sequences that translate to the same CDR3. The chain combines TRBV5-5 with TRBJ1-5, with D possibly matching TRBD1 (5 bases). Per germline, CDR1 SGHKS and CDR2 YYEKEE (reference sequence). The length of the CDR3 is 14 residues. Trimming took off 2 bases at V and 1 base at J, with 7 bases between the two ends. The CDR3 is CASSLGQSNQPQHF. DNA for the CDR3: TGTGCCAGCAGCTTAGGACAAAGCAATCAGCCCCAGCATTTT.

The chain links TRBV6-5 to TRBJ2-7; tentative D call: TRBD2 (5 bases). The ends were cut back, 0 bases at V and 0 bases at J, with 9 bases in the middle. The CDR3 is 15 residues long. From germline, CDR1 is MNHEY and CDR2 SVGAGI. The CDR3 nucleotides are TGTGCCAGCAGTTACTCGGTGGCGGGCTCCTACGAGCAGTACTTC. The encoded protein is CASSYSVAGSYEQYF.

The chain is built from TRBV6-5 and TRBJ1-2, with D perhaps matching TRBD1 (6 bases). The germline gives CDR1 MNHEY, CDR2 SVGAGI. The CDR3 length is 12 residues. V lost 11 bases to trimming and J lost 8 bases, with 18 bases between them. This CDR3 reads CAAGGRDYGYTF. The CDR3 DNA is TGTGCCGCGGGGGGCAGGGATTACGGCTACACCTTC.

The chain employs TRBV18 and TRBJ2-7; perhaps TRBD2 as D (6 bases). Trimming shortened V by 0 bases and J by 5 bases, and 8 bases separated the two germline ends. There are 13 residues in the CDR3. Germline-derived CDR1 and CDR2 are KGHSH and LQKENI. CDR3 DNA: TGTGCCAGCTCACCACCAGGGAGGAACGAGCAGTACTTC. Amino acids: CASSPPGRNEQYF.

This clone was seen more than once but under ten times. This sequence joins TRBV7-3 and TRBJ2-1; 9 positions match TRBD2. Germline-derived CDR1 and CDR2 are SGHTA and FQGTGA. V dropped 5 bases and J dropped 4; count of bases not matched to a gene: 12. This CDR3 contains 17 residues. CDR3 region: CASSPSRASGVYNEQFF. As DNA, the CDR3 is TGTGCCAGCAGCCCATCCCGAGCTAGCGGGGTATACAATGAGCAGTTCTTC.

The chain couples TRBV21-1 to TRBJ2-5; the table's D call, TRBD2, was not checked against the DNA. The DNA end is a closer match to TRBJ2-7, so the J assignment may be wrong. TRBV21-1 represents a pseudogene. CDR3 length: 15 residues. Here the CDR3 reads CASSKARSSAYEQYF. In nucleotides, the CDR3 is TGTGCCAGCAGCAAAGCGCGGTCGTCTGCCTACGAGCAGTACTTC.

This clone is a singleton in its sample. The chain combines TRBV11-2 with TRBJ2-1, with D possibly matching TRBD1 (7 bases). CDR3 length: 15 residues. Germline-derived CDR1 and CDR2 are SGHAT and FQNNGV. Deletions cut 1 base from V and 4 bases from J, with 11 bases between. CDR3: CASSLAPGGYNEQFF. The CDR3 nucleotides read TGTGCCAGCAGCTTAGCCCCAGGGGGGTACAATGAGCAGTTCTTC.

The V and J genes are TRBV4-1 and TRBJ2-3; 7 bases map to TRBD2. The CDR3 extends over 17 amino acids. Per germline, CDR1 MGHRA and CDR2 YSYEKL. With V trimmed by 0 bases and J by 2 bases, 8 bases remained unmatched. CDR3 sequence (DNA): TGCGCCAGCAGCCAAGAAGGAACTAGCGCCTACACAGATACGCAGTATTTT. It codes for CASSQEGTSAYTDTQYF.

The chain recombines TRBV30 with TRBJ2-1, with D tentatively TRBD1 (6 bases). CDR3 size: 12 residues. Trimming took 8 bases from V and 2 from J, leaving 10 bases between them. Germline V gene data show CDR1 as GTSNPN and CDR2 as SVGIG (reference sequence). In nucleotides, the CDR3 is TGTGCCACAGACAGGACCTACAATGAGCAGTTCTTC. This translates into CATDRTYNEQFF.

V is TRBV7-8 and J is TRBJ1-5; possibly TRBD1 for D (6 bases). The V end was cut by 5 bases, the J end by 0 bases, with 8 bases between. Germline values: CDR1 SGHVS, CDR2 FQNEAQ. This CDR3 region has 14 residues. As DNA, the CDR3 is TGTGCCAGCAGCCGACAGGATAGCAATCAGCCCCAGCATTTT. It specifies CASSRQDSNQPQHF. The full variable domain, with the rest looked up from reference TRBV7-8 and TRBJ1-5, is GAGVSQSPRYKVAKRGQDVALRCDPISGHVSLFWYQQALGQGPEFLTYFQNEAQLDKSGLPSDRFFAERPEGSVSTLKIQRTQQEDSAVYLCASSRQDSNQPQHFGDGTRLSIL.

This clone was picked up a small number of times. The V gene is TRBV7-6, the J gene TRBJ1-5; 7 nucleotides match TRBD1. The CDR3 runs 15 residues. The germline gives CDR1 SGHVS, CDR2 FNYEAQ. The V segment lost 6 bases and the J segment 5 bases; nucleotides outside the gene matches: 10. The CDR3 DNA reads TGTGCCAGCAGTAGCGGAGGAGGGGGCTATCAGCCCCAGCATTTT. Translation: CASSSGGGGYQPQHF.

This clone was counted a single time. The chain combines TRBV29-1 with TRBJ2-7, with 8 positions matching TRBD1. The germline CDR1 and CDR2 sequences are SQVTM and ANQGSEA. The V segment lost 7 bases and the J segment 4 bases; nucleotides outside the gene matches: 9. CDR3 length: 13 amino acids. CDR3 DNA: TGCAGCGCTTTGGGACAGGTTCAATACGAGCAGTACTTC. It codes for CSALGQVQYEQYF.

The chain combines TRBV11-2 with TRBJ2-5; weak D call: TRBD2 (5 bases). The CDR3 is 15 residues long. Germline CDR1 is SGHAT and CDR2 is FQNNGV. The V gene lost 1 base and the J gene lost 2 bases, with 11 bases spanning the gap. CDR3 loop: CASSLGPGNQETQYF. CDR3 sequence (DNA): TGTGCCAGCAGCTTAGGGCCCGGGAATCAAGAGACCCAGTACTTC. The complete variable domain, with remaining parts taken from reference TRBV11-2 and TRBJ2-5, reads EAGVAQSPRYKIIEKRQSVAFWCNPISGHATLYWYQQILGQGPKLLIQFQNNGVVDDSQLPKDRFSAERLKGVDSTLKIQPAKLEDSAVYLCASSLGPGNQETQYFGPGTRLLVL.